The rows below give T cell receptor beta chains drawn from one sample of a study of T cell repertoires in cytomegalovirus infection. TCRdb re-analysed the reads in MiXCR, keeping a single row per CDR3 protein. The top ten hold about a sixth of the sample, which has hundreds of thousands of distinct CDR3 sequences, roughly 34% seen once. For these TCRs, the target antigens are not known. Sequences were derived from cultured PBMCs, sampled from culture after CMV antigen stimulation. Every receptor here comes from a human donor in good health (CMV status not recorded). Some clones in this sample may be carry-over from other donors' samples. Both conserved end residues are part of each CDR3. Fields, in order: V gene, clone size, CDR3 length, D gene, J gene, CDR3 DNA, CDR3 protein. D genes are given only for firm matches. Rows give clone size only sometimes, using once, few, many, or a class for an expanded clone.

v_gene: TRBV11-3; abundance: -; len: 12; d_gene: -; j_gene: TRBJ1-1; CDR3nt: TGTGCCAGCACCAACAGTAACACTGAAGCTTTCTTT; CDR3aa: CASTNSNTEAFF
v_gene: TRBV19; abundance: few; len: 14; d_gene: -; j_gene: TRBJ1-4; CDR3nt: TGTGCCAGTAGTATCTCGAGCCTGGGTGAAAAACTGTTTTTT; CDR3aa: CASSISSLGEKLFF
v_gene: TRBV27; abundance: -; len: 14; d_gene: -; j_gene: TRBJ1-1; CDR3nt: TGTGCCAGCAGACGTGACAGACTGAACACTGAAGCTTTCTTT; CDR3aa: CASRRDRLNTEAFF
v_gene: TRBV7-6; abundance: many; len: 15; d_gene: -; j_gene: TRBJ2-3; CDR3nt: TGTGCCAGCAGCCCTGGGACCGTCAGCACAGATACGCAGTATTTT; CDR3aa: CASSPGTVSTDTQYF
v_gene: TRBV15; abundance: few; len: 18; d_gene: -; j_gene: TRBJ2-6; CDR3nt: TGTGCCACCAGCAGAGATCGGAGAATCGGGTCTGGGGCCAACGTCCTGACTTTC; CDR3aa: CATSRDRRIGSGANVLTF
v_gene: TRBV20-1; abundance: few; len: 16; d_gene: -; j_gene: TRBJ1-1; CDR3nt: TGCAGTGCTAGAGGGGAGGAGGCAGGGCGGGACACTGAAGCTTTCTTT; CDR3aa: CSARGEEAGRDTEAFF
v_gene: TRBV12-3/TRBV12-4; abundance: few; len: 13; d_gene: TRBD1; j_gene: TRBJ1-4; CDR3nt: TGTGCCAGCTACAGGGGGCCAAGCGAAAAACTGTTTTTT; CDR3aa: CASYRGPSEKLFF
v_gene: TRBV6-6; abundance: few; len: 14; d_gene: -; j_gene: TRBJ2-2; CDR3nt: TGTGCCAGCAGTGCAATTTTTAACACCGGGGAGCTGTTTTTT; CDR3aa: CASSAIFNTGELFF
v_gene: TRBV5-4; abundance: -; len: 16; d_gene: TRBD2; j_gene: TRBJ2-1; CDR3nt: TGTGCCAGCAGCTCCGGATCTAGCGGAGCATACAATGAGCAGTTCTTC; CDR3aa: CASSSGSSGAYNEQFF
v_gene: TRBV7-8; abundance: -; len: 11; d_gene: -; j_gene: TRBJ2-7; CDR3nt: TGTGCCAGCAGCCCATCAGGGAGGCAGTACTTC; CDR3aa: CASSPSGRQYF
v_gene: TRBV4-1; abundance: -; len: 15; d_gene: -; j_gene: TRBJ1-2; CDR3nt: TGCGCCAGCAGCCAAGATCGATGGATTAACTATGGCTACACCTTC; CDR3aa: CASSQDRWINYGYTF
v_gene: TRBV6-2/TRBV6-3; abundance: -; len: 15; d_gene: TRBD1; j_gene: TRBJ1-1; CDR3nt: TGTGCCAGCAGTTCTTTAACAACAGGGGGTTCTGAAGCTTTCTTT; CDR3aa: CASSSLTTGGSEAFF
v_gene: TRBV4-1; abundance: -; len: 20; d_gene: TRBD2; j_gene: TRBJ2-7; CDR3nt: TGTGCCAGCAGCCAGGGACTGACGGGACTAGCGGGAGGGTGGTCCTACGAGCAGTACTTC; CDR3aa: CASSQGLTGLAGGWSYEQYF
v_gene: TRBV12-3/TRBV12-4; abundance: -; len: 18; d_gene: TRBD2; j_gene: TRBJ2-3; CDR3nt: TGTGCCAGCAGTTTAGCGAAACGGACTAGCGGGAGTTCAGATACGCAGTATTTT; CDR3aa: CASSLAKRTSGSSDTQYF
v_gene: TRBV4-2; abundance: -; len: 16; d_gene: TRBD2; j_gene: TRBJ2-5; CDR3nt: TGTGCCAGCAGCCAAGATTTAGCGGGCGAACTGGAGACCCAGTACTTC; CDR3aa: CASSQDLAGELETQYF
v_gene: TRBV5-3; abundance: -; len: 15; d_gene: -; j_gene: TRBJ2-3; CDR3nt: TGTGCCAGCAGCTTAGGCCCCAACCCCACAGATACGCAGTATTTT; CDR3aa: CASSLGPNPTDTQYF
v_gene: TRBV5-1; abundance: few; len: 15; d_gene: TRBD1; j_gene: TRBJ2-1; CDR3nt: TGCGCCAGCAGCTTGGGGGACAGGAACCACAATGAGCAGTTCTTC; CDR3aa: CASSLGDRNHNEQFF
v_gene: TRBV6-5; abundance: -; len: 13; d_gene: -; j_gene: TRBJ1-2; CDR3nt: TGTGCCAGCAGATCTGGGGGCAGCTATGGCTACACCTTC; CDR3aa: CASRSGGSYGYTF
v_gene: TRBV12-3/TRBV12-4; abundance: once; len: 14; d_gene: -; j_gene: TRBJ1-5; CDR3nt: TGTGCCAGCACCATTCTAGGGTTAAATCAGCCCCAGCATTTT; CDR3aa: CASTILGLNQPQHF
v_gene: TRBV7-8; abundance: few; len: 17; d_gene: TRBD2; j_gene: TRBJ2-1; CDR3nt: TGTGCCAGCAGCTTAGTCGCTAGCGGGAGCGGGGTCGGTGAGCAGTTCTTC; CDR3aa: CASSLVASGSGVGEQFF
v_gene: TRBV5-1; abundance: few; len: 15; d_gene: -; j_gene: TRBJ2-5; CDR3nt: TGCGCCAGCAGCTTGCTGGGCTTTGGCTCAGAGACCCAGTACTTC; CDR3aa: CASSLLGFGSETQYF
v_gene: TRBV7-3; abundance: -; len: 13; d_gene: -; j_gene: TRBJ2-2; CDR3nt: TGTGCCAGCAGTGGATCAGCCCCGAGGGAGCTGTTTTTT; CDR3aa: CASSGSAPRELFF
v_gene: TRBV7-2; abundance: many; len: 15; d_gene: -; j_gene: TRBJ2-1; CDR3nt: TGTGCCAGCAGCGCCCTTGTGGTAGATTACAATGAGCAGTTCTTC; CDR3aa: CASSALVVDYNEQFF
v_gene: TRBV12-3/TRBV12-4; abundance: -; len: 15; d_gene: -; j_gene: TRBJ2-1; CDR3nt: TGTGCCAGCAGTCCTCGGAGGGAGGCCTACAATGAGCAGTTCTTC; CDR3aa: CASSPRREAYNEQFF
v_gene: TRBV24-1; abundance: -; len: 14; d_gene: -; j_gene: TRBJ2-5; CDR3nt: TGTGCCACCAGTGACTGGACAGCTCAAGAGACCCAGTACTTC; CDR3aa: CATSDWTAQETQYF
v_gene: TRBV5-1; abundance: -; len: 15; d_gene: -; j_gene: TRBJ1-3; CDR3nt: TGCGCCAGCAGCCGCGACGGCAGCTCTGGAAACACCATATATTTT; CDR3aa: CASSRDGSSGNTIYF
v_gene: TRBV7-9; abundance: few; len: 14; d_gene: -; j_gene: TRBJ2-2; CDR3nt: TGTGCCAGCAGCTTAGTTTCTGGGTCCGGGGAGCTGTTTTTT; CDR3aa: CASSLVSGSGELFF
v_gene: TRBV4-3; abundance: -; len: 15; d_gene: TRBD1; j_gene: TRBJ2-1; CDR3nt: TGCGCCAGCAGCCAAGATCGGACAGGGGGAGGCGAGCAGTTCTTC; CDR3aa: CASSQDRTGGGEQFF
v_gene: TRBV7-2; abundance: few; len: 15; d_gene: TRBD2; j_gene: TRBJ2-7; CDR3nt: TGTGCCAGCAGCTTAGCGGCGGGAGAACTCTACGAGCAGTACTTC; CDR3aa: CASSLAAGELYEQYF
v_gene: TRBV5-8; abundance: few; len: 14; d_gene: -; j_gene: TRBJ1-5; CDR3nt: TGTGCCAGCAGCTTGAGCTTCGGCAATCAGCCCCAGCATTTT; CDR3aa: CASSLSFGNQPQHF
v_gene: TRBV5-5; abundance: few; len: 15; d_gene: -; j_gene: TRBJ1-5; CDR3nt: TGTGCCAGCAGCATCGGCGGCAATAGCAATCAGCCCCAGCATTTT; CDR3aa: CASSIGGNSNQPQHF